This paragraph reports one TCR beta chain. Its matching antigen is unknown. Germline V gene sequence: CDR1 MGHRA, CDR2 YSYEKL. With 0 bases removed from V and 6 bases from J, the gap between germline ends came to 8 bases. The CDR3 runs to 13 residues. The time point here: persistent/refractory GD, antithyroid drugs over 5 years with positive TRAb. From PBMCs, RNA was extracted and then used to make the TCR library. Graves' disease diagnoses used American Thyroid Association guidelines. EDTA tubes were used for drawing roughly 9 milliliters of peripheral blood. These data originate in a study of regulatory T cells in long-lasting Graves disease. Researchers made TCR beta libraries by using iRepertoire HTBI primers and running Arm-PCR on CDR3 regions. TCRdb ran MiXCR on the multiplex PCR reads and lists one entry per CDR3 protein. The repertoire holds about 660,000 distinct CDR3 sequences, with roughly 30% as singletons.

Findings and caveats of the study: TCR diversity was lower in persistent Graves' patients than in newly diagnosed ones. Persistent disease exhibited a predilection for TRBV28, TRBJ1-2 and TRBJ2-5.

The source is a female donor with Graves disease. The chain combines TRBV4-1 with TRBJ1-1, with unresolved D. Material: peripheral blood mononuclear cells (PBMCs), obtained when the disease was refractory, from a patient treated with antithyroid drugs. CDR3 sequence: CASSQDPGAEAFF. CDR3 sequence (DNA): TGCGCCAGCAGCCAAGATCCCGGGGCTGAAGCTTTCTTT.